The 5 T cell receptor beta chains listed next were all sequenced from one sample in a study of cytomegalovirus exposure and HLA in healthy donors. With 60 Vbeta and 13 Jbeta primers, the PCR was carried out. Clones were sequenced by immunoSEQ multiplex PCR, and TCRdb holds only the in-frame ones, with some missing. The sample totals about 39,000 clones. The sequenced sample consisted of PBMCs. These receptors were obtained from a woman in her 30s in good health and CMV-seropositive.

The chain employs TRBV18 and TRBJ1-6, with 7 bases identical to TRBD1. CDR1 and CDR2 (germline): KGHSH, LQKENI. The CDR3 spans 15 residues. The junction had 1 base not matched to a gene; V was cut back by 3 bases and J by 2 bases. DNA of the CDR3: TGTGCCAGCTCACCCGGGACAGCCTATAATTCACCCCTCCACTTT. Protein product: CASSPGTAYNSPLHF.

The CDR3 protein is CASSQEGTGSYF. CDR3 sequence (DNA): TGTGCCAGCAGCCAAGAAGGGACAGGGAGCTATTTT. The rearrangement uses TRBV14 and TRBJ2-3; 9 bases agree with TRBD1. The ends lost 0 bases at V and 15 bases at J; junction bases unmatched: 4. This CDR3 has 12 residues. The germline gives CDR1 SGHDN, CDR2 FVKESK.

In DNA, the CDR3 is TGTGCCAGCAGTTACGTAGCGGGGAGGCCCGCCTCCGGGGAGCTGTTTTTT. This encodes CASSYVAGRPASGELFF. The chain couples TRBV11-3 to TRBJ2-2, with 8 bases identical to TRBD2. J was trimmed by 6 bases and V by 6 bases; bases with no gene match: 15. CDR1 SGHNT and CDR2 YENEEA come from the germline V gene. This CDR3 comprises 17 residues.

The chain couples TRBV18 to TRBJ1-2; 10 bases match TRBD1. Trimming took 6 bases from V and 4 from J; bases not matched to a gene: 11. The CDR3 runs 16 residues. The germline V gene has CDR1 KGHSH and CDR2 LQKENI. The CDR3 sequence is CASSSRDRGGSYGYTF. CDR3 nucleotides: TGTGCCAGCTCGTCCCGGGACAGGGGTGGGAGCTATGGCTACACCTTC.

The chain links TRBV7-9 to TRBJ2-3, with TRBD2 identical over 9 bases. The V gene's germline CDR1 is SEHNR and CDR2 FQNEAQ (reference sequence). This CDR3 is 18 amino acids long. Losses at the gene ends were 1 base for V and 6 bases for J; bases not matched to a gene: 14. CDR3 in amino acids: CASSLGSTRGGAGDTQYF. CDR3 in DNA: TGTGCCAGCAGCTTAGGATCTACACGCGGGGGGGCGGGGGATACGCAGTATTTT.